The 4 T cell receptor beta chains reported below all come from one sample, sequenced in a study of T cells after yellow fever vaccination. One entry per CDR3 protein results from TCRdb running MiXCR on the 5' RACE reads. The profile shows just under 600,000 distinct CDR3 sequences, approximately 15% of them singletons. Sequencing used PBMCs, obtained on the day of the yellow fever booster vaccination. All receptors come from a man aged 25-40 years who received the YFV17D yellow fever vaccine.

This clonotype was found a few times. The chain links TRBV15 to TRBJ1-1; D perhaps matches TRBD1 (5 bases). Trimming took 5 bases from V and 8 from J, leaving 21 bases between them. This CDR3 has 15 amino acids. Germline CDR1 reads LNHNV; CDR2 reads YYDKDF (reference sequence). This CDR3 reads CATSFHPGMTDEAFF. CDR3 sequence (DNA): TGTGCCACCAGCTTCCATCCGGGAATGACAGACGAAGCTTTCTTT.

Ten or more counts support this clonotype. CDR3 region: CSVGVGLETQYF. CDR3 DNA: TGCAGCGTTGGGGTAGGATTAGAGACCCAGTACTTC. The chain employs TRBV29-1 and TRBJ2-5; D is uncertain. This CDR3 spans 12 amino acids. Germline V gene sequence: CDR1 SQVTM, CDR2 ANQGSEA. V shed 4 bases and J shed 4 bases, with 10 bases lying between them. The full variable domain, with the rest looked up from reference TRBV29-1 and TRBJ2-5, is SAVISQKPSRDICQRGTSLTIQCQVDSQVTMMFWYRQQPGQSLTLIATANQGSEATYESGFVIDKFPISRPNLTFSTLTVSNMSPEDSSIYLCSVGVGLETQYFGPGTRLLVL.

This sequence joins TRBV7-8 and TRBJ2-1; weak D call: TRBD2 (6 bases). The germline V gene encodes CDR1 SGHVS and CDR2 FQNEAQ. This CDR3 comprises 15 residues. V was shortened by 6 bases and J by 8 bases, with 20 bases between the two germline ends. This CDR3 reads CASRLRDLAFDEQFF. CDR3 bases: TGTGCCAGCAGACTCCGGGACTTAGCGTTCGATGAGCAGTTCTTC.

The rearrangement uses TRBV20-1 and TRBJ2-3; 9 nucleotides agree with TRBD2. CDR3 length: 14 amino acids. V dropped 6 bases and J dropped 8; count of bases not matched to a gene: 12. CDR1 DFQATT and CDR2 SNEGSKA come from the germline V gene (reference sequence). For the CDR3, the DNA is TGCAGTGCGAGACTAGCGGATGCAGTTGGTACGCAGTATTTT. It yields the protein CSARLADAVGTQYF.